This record looks at one T cell receptor (beta chain) sequence and its context. The antigen this receptor binds is unknown. It has no much larger one-base neighbor in the sample; base qualities were not kept. Using the deep immunoSEQ assay, multiplex PCR amplified TCR CDR3 regions from genomic DNA. Extracted genomic DNA from each cell subset was spread evenly across all wells of several immunoSEQ 96-well plates, with each plate serving as a replicate. For sorted subsets, around 200 ng genomic DNA, equal to about 30,000 T cell genomes, was loaded into each replicate PCR. Purified libraries were measured with a Qubit 3.0 fluorometer, size-checked on a Bioanalyzer 2100, and measured again with the KAPA Library Quantification kit. A separate single-read 150-cycle Illumina NextSeq 550 flow cell was used to sequence each immunoSEQ 96-well plate. The published analysis was carried out like this. Because the immunoSEQ output held only junctional sequences and lacked quality scores, the filtering could not match the filtering applied to full-length reads. To assign V/J genes and CDR3, sequences were annotated using PyIR, a Python wrapper for IgBLAST v1.9, with IMGT germline references. Reads were removed for weak V/J assignments (E-value above 1e-6), missing CDR3, stop codons, out-of-frame junctions, or ambiguous translated residues. A V3J clonotype was defined by an identical inferred V gene, J gene, and CDR3 amino acid sequence. The percentage overlap between two repertoires was calculated by dividing the number of shared unique clonotypes by the size of the smaller repertoire. Repertoire richness was assessed with RTK rarefaction, the Chao1 estimator, and Recon v2.1 estimates of unobserved clonotypes. For all TCRbeta clonotypes obtained by the gDNA method from a handful of donors, generation probabilities were computed with OLGA. TCRdb holds this immuneACCESS table with in-frame rearrangements only. Some clones are missing; in checked studies, unresolved V genes explain under half, and the rest has no known cause. V and J calls and clone size come straight from that table; D and trimming were deduced from the DNA. This sample holds approximately 740,000 clones; around 72% were observed only once. Approximately 1.7% of the sample lies in the top ten.

The entry originates in a study of shared clonotypes between healthy human individuals (dated by TCRdb to between 2020 and 2021). With respect to the entire study: A couple of women and three men aged 18 to 49 years were included in the cohort. For each donor, CD4 naive and CD4 memory were each run on three plates, CD8 naive on two plates, and CD8 memory on one plate. To estimate repertoire size and how much clonotype sharing occurs between individuals, the study deeply sequenced the blood TCR repertoires of 4 to 6 healthy adults. Each donor's leukapheresis produced roughly between about 0.85 and 10 billion PBMCs. To increase sequencing depth and limit assay-specific biases, TCR repertoire library preparation and sequencing were carried out by different laboratories using diverse techniques.

The germline V gene (reference sequence) specifies SGHNT as CDR1 and YYREEE as CDR2. The CDR3 measures 16 amino acids from cysteine to phenylalanine. Solely the CDR3 DNA is kept, with 48 bases framed from the first base. V and J are trimmed by 0 bases and 2 bases, and the gene matches miss 2 bases of the junction. Beyond this particular receptor, the publication reports: Estimated clonotype richness was generally larger for naive than for memory subsets. Even with the large sequencing depth, rarefaction of the sorted-subset datasets indicated that sequencing was incomplete. Because the study included a small number of donors, the genetic and exposure-history diversity represented was limited. Higher generation probabilities were observed for clonotypes shared by all four sorted-subset donors than for non-shared clonotypes. Pairwise subsampling led to the expectation that sequencing depth would affect the degree of clonotype sharing among donors. Only blood was sampled, and tissue TCR repertoires likely differ from those in blood. Across a handful of donors, approximately 5% of naive CD4, roughly 3.5% of naive CD8, 2.3% of memory CD4, and over 0.35% of memory CD8 clonotypes were shared.

The donors were healthy, HIV-negative adults with no recently reported acute infections or vaccinations. Every donor was a Caucasian adult residing in Nashville, Tennessee, USA. CD4+ T cells were enriched by magnetic negative selection; naive cells were then positively selected on CD45RA, and the negative fraction formed the memory subset. After blood collection by leukapheresis, PBMCs were isolated using Ficoll-Histopaque density gradient centrifugation and then cryopreserved in the vapor phase of liquid nitrogen. Purity and quantity of every magnetically sorted T cell population were checked by analytical flow cytometry. Each sorted fraction had its genomic DNA isolated and then quantified by UV absorbance on a Nanodrop 2000c.

Recombination connected TRBV5-4 to TRBJ1-5, with 10 junctional bases fitting TRBD1. Sequencing used memory CD4+ T cells sorted from blood. The sample's cell subset or site label is to be understood as: CD45RA-negative fraction. The sequence was obtained from a woman in her 30s in good health. The CDR3 amino acid sequence is: CASSLGGTGGNQPQHF. The DNA sequence reads TGTGCCAGCAGCTTGGGAGGGACAGGGGGCAATCAGCCCCAGCATTTT.